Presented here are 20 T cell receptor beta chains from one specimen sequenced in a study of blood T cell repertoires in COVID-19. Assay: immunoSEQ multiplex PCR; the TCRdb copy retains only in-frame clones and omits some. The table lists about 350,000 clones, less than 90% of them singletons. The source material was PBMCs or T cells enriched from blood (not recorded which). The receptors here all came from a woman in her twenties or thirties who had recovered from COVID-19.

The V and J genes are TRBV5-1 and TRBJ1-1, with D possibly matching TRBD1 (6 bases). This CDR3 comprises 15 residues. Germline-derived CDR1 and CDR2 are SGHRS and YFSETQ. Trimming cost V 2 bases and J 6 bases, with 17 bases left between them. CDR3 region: CASSFHAGESSEAFF. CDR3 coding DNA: TGCGCCAGCAGCTTCCATGCAGGGGAGTCGTCTGAAGCTTTCTTT.

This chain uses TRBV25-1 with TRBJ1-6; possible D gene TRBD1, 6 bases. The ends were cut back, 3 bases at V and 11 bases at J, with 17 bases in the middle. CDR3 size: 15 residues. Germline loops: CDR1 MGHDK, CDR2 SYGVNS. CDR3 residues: CASSDYRELPPPLHF. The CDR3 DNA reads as TGTGCCAGCAGTGACTACAGGGAACTCCCTCCACCCCTCCACTTT. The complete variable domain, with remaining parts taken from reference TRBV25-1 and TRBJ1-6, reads EADIYQTPRYLVIGTGKKITLECSQTMGHDKMYWYQQDPGMELHLIHYSYGVNSTEKGDLSSESTVSRIRTEHFPLTLESARPSHTSQYLCASSDYRELPPPLHFGNGTRLTVT.

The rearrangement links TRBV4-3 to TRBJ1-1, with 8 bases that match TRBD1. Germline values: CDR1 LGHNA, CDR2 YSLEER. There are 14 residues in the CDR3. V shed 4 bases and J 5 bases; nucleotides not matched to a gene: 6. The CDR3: CASSPGQGTTEAFF. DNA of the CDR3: TGCGCCAGCAGCCCAGGACAGGGAACGACTGAAGCTTTCTTT.

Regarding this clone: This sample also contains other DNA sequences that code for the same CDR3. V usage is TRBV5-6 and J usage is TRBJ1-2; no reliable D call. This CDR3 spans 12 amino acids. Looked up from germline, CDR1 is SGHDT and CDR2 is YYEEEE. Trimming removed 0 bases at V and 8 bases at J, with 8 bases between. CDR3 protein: CASSLVGLGYTF. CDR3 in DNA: TGTGCCAGCAGCTTGGTTGGGCTCGGCTACACCTTC.

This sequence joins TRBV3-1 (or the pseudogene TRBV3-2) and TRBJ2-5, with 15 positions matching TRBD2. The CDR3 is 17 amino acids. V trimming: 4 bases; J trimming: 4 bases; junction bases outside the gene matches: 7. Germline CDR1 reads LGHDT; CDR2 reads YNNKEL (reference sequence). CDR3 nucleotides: TGTGCCAGCAGCCCCGGGACTAGCGGGGGGTTTAGAGAGACCCAGTACTTC. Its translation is CASSPGTSGGFRETQYF.

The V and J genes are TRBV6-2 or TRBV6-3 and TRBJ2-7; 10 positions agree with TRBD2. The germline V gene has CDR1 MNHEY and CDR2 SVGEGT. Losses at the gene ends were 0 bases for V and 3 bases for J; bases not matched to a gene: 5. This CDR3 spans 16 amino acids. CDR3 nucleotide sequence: TGTGCCAGCAGTTACTCCGCTAGCGGGGGATTCTACGAGCAGTACTTC. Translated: CASSYSASGGFYEQYF.

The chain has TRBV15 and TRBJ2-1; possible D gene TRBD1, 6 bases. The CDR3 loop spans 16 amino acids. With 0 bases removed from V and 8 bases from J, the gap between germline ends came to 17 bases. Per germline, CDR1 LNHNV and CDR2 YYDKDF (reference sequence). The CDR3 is CATSRELQGSMDEQFF. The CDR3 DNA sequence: TGTGCCACCAGCAGAGAACTACAGGGTTCTATGGATGAGCAGTTCTTC.

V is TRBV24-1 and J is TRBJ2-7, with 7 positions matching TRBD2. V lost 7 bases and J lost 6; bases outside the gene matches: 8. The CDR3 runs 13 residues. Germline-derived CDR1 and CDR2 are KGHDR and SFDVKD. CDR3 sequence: CATSRDWEGEQYF. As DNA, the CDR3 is TGTGCCACCAGCCGGGACTGGGAGGGCGAGCAGTACTTC.

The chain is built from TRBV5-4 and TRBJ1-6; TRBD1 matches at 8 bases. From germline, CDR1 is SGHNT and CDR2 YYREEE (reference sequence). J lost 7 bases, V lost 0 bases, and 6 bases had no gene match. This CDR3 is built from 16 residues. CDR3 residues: CASSLDNRGANSPLHF. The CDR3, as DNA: TGTGCCAGCAGCTTGGATAACAGGGGGGCGAATTCACCCCTCCACTTT.

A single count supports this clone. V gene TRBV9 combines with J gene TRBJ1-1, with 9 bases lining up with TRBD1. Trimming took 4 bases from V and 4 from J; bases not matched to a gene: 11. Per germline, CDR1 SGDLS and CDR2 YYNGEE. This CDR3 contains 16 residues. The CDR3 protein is CASSPGTGRGGTEAFF. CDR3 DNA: TGTGCCAGCAGCCCAGGGACAGGGCGAGGGGGCACTGAAGCTTTCTTT.

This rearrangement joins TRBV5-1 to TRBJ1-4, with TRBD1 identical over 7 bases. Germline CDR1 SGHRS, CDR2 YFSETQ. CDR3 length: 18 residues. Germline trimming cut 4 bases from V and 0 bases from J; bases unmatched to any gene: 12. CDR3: CASSPGQIPGSTNEKLFF. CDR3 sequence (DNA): TGCGCCAGCAGCCCGGGACAGATCCCCGGATCAACTAATGAAAAACTGTTTTTT. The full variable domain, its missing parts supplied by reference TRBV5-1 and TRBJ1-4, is KAGVTQTPRYLIKTRGQQVTLSCSPISGHRSVSWYQQTPGQGLQFLFEYFSETQRNKGNFPGRFSGRQFSNSRSEMNVSTLELGDSALYLCASSPGQIPGSTNEKLFFGSGTQLSVL.

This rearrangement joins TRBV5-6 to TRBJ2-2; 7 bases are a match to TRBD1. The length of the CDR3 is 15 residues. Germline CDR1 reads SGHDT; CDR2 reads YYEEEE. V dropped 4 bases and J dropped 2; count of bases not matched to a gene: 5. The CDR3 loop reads CASSPGTANTGELFF. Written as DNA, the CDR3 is TGTGCCAGCAGCCCTGGGACAGCCAACACCGGGGAGCTGTTTTTT.

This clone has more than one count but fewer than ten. In DNA, the CDR3 is TGTGCCAGCAGTTTACTTTCAGGGAACACTGAAGCTTTCTTT. It codes for CASSLLSGNTEAFF. The V gene is TRBV28, the J gene TRBJ1-1; D not certain. Trimming cost V 2 bases and J 1 base, with 8 bases left between them. The V gene's germline CDR1 is MDHEN and CDR2 SYDVKM. The CDR3 totals 14 residues.

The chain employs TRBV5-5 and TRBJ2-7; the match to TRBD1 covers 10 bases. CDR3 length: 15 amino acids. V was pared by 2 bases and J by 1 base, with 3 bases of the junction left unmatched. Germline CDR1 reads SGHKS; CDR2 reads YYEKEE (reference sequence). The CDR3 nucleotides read TGTGCCAGCAGCTTATCGGGACAGGGGTCCTACGAGCAGTACTTC. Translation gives CASSLSGQGSYEQYF. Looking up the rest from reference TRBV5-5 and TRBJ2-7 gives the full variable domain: DAGVTQSPTHLIKTRGQQVTLRCSPISGHKSVSWYQQVLGQGPQFIFQYYEKEERGRGNFPDRFSARQFPNYSSELNVNALLLGDSALYLCASSLSGQGSYEQYFGPGTRLTVT.

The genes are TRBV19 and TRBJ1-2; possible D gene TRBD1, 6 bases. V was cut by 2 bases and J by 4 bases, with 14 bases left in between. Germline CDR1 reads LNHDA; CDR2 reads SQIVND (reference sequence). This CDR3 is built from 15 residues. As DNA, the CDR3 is TGTGCCAGTAGTATACCCGCGGACAGCTTCTATGGCTACACCTTC. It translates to CASSIPADSFYGYTF. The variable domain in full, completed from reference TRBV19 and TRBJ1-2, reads DGGITQSPKYLFRKEGQNVTLSCEQNLNHDAMYWYRQDPGQGLRLIYYSQIVNDFQKGDIAEGYSVSREKKESFPLTVTSAQKNPTAFYLCASSIPADSFYGYTFGSGTRLTVV.

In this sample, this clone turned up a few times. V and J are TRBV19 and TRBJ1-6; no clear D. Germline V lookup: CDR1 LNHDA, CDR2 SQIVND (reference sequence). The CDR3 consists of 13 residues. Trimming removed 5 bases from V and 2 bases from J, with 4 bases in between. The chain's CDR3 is CASSDTYNSPLHF. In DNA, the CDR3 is TGTGCCAGTAGTGACACCTATAATTCACCCCTCCACTTT.

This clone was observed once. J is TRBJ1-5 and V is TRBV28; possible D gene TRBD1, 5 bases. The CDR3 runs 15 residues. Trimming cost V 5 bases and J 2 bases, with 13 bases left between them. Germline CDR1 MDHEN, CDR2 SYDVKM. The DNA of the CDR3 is TGTGCCAGCAGTGCGCAGGGCGGGGGCAATCAGCCCCAGCATTTT. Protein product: CASSAQGGGNQPQHF.

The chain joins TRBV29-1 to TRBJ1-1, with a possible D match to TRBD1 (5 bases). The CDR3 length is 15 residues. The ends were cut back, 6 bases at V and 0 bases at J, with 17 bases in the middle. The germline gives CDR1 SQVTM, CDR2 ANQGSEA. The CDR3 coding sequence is TGCAGCGTCCGAGGCGGGGGGGGTATGAACACTGAAGCTTTCTTT. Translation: CSVRGGGGMNTEAFF.

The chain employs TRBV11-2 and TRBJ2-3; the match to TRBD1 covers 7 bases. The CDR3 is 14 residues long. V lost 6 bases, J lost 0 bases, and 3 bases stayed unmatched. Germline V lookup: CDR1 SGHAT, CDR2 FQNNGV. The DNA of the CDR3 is TGTGCCAGCAGGCTACAGGGGAGCACAGATACGCAGTATTTT. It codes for CASRLQGSTDTQYF.

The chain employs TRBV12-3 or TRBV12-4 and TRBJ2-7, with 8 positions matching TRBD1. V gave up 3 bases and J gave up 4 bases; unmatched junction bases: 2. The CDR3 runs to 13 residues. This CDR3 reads CASSFRGPYEQYF. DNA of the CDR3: TGTGCCAGCAGTTTCAGGGGGCCGTACGAGCAGTACTTC.